Listed below are T cell receptor beta chains from one sample, sequenced in a study of human T cells and chemical hapten exposure. One entry per CDR3 protein results from TCRdb running MiXCR on the RACE reads. Among about 300,000 distinct CDR3 sequences listed, about 5% were seen once. Source: whole blood, taken in connection with sensitization to the hapten diphenylcyclopropenone (DPC). These TCRs come from a woman aged 18-29 years with alopecia areata. Some clones in this sample may be carry-over from other donors' samples. Both conserved end residues are part of each CDR3. The order of the fields is clone size, V gene, D gene, J gene, CDR3 DNA, CDR3 protein. D genes are given only for firm matches. The listing skips clone size in some rows; elsewhere it reads once, few, many or a size class.

>few|TRBV7-9|.|TRBJ1-5
TGTGCCAGCAGCTTAGCGCGGGCGGGGCCCCAGCATTTT
CASSLARAGPQHF
>.|TRBV7-9|.|TRBJ2-7
TGTGCCAGCAGCTTGAGTTCGACTGGTCCCTACGAGCAGTACTTC
CASSLSSTGPYEQYF
>few|TRBV5-1|.|TRBJ1-2
TGCGCCAGCAGCCCCGCCCAGGACTATGGCTACACCTTC
CASSPAQDYGYTF
>few|TRBV25-1|.|TRBJ2-3
TGTGCCAGCAGTGAATATATTCTAGATACGCAGTATTTT
CASSEYILDTQYF
>few|TRBV29-1|.|TRBJ1-6
TGCAGCGTTGAAGTTCGGGGGCCCCGAGATTCACCCCTCCACTTT
CSVEVRGPRDSPLHF
>.|TRBV5-4|.|TRBJ2-5
TGTGCCAGCAGCTTGGGAATCGACCCACACTTGTACCAAGAGACCCAGTACTTC
CASSLGIDPHLYQETQYF
>many|TRBV18|.|TRBJ1-3
TGTGCCAGCTCACCACGTCTGCCCGGGGGCGAAGGAAACACCATATATTTT
CASSPRLPGGEGNTIYF
>few|TRBV4-2|.|TRBJ1-3
TGTGCCAGCAGCCAAGCGCAGAGGGGTACGTCTGGAAACACCATATATTTT
CASSQAQRGTSGNTIYF
>few|TRBV7-2|.|TRBJ2-3
TGTGCCAGCAGCCCCCTCGGGCCTAAAGATACGCAGTATTTT
CASSPLGPKDTQYF
>.|TRBV7-2|TRBD1|TRBJ2-5
TGTGCCAGCAGCCCACACTCAGACGACAGGGTATTTGGCTTCCAAGAGACCCAGTACTTC
CASSPHSDDRVFGFQETQYF
>many|TRBV9|.|TRBJ1-1
TGTGCCAGCAGCGGGGGAACGGGGGCGGTAACTGAAGCTTTCTTT
CASSGGTGAVTEAFF
>.|TRBV4-1|TRBD2|TRBJ2-3
TGCGCCAGCAGCCTCCTTGCCGGGACTAGCGGGGTGGTCGCAGATACGCAGTATTTT
CASSLLAGTSGVVADTQYF
>few|TRBV18|.|TRBJ2-7
TGTGCCAGCTCACCAGATACTAGGAATTACGAGCAGTACTTC
CASSPDTRNYEQYF
>.|TRBV5-1|.|TRBJ2-7
TGCGCCAGCAGCTTCCGGGAGAGCTCCTACGAGCAGTACTTC
CASSFRESSYEQYF
>once|TRBV6-2/TRBV6-3|TRBD1|TRBJ2-2
TGTGCCAGCAGTTTTAAGGGGGCAATGAACACCGGGGAGCTGTTTTTT
CASSFKGAMNTGELFF
>.|TRBV29-1|TRBD2|TRBJ2-3
TGCAGCGTTGATACGAGCGGGGGGGCCGGTACGCAGTATTTT
CSVDTSGGAGTQYF
>few|TRBV20-1|.|TRBJ2-5
TGCAGTGCTAGAGTAAGGGGGAACAGCCTCACGACCCAGTACTTC
CSARVRGNSLTTQYF
>.|TRBV2|.|TRBJ1-1
TGTGCCAGCAGTGAAGACATGAACACTGAAGCTTTCTTT
CASSEDMNTEAFF
>many|TRBV7-6|.|TRBJ2-7
TGTGCCACGGTGCGGGGCCACGAGCAGTACTTC
CATVRGHEQYF
>few|TRBV7-8|.|TRBJ1-1
TGTGCCAGCAGCTTAGCAAGGGAAGGCACTGAAGCTTTCTTT
CASSLAREGTEAFF
>few|TRBV5-1|.|TRBJ2-5
TGCGCCAGCAGCTTGGCCACAGGGACCCAAGAGACCCAGTACTTC
CASSLATGTQETQYF
>many|TRBV6-5|TRBD1|TRBJ1-2
TGTGCCAGCAGTTACTCCGTCCTGGCAGGGGGATATGGCTACACCTTC
CASSYSVLAGGYGYTF
>.|TRBV18|.|TRBJ2-7
TGTGCCAGCTCACCAACTAAAGCAGGGAGCGAGCAGTACTTC
CASSPTKAGSEQYF
>.|TRBV29-1|.|TRBJ1-2
TGCAGCGTTGGGGGGCCCCTTAGCTACACCTTC
CSVGGPLSYTF
>many|TRBV18|.|TRBJ1-6
TGTGCCAGCTCACCCGACAGTTACTATAATTCACCCCTCCACTTT
CASSPDSYYNSPLHF
>.|TRBV6-2/TRBV6-3|.|TRBJ1-4
TGTGCCAGCCGGACTCAGGGAGTCGGTGAAAAACTGTTTTTT
CASRTQGVGEKLFF
>few|TRBV29-1|.|TRBJ2-7
TGCAGCGATCACCAAAATACATCAGGAGCCCCGGTCGAGCAGTACTTC
CSDHQNTSGAPVEQYF
>few|TRBV27|.|TRBJ1-2
TGTGCCAGCAGTGAGGGACACAACTATGGCTACACCTTC
CASSEGHNYGYTF